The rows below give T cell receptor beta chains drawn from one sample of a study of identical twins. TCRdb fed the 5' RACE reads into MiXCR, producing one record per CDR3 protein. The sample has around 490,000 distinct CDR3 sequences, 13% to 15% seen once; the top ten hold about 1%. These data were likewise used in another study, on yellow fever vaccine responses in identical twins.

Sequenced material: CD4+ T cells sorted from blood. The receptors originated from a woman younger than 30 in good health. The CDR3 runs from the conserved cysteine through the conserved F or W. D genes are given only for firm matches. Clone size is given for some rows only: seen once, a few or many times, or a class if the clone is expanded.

CDR3aa: CASSLGTSGIDSYNEQFF
CDR3nt: TGTGCCAGCAGCTTAGGGACTAGCGGGATAGACTCCTACAATGAGCAGTTCTTC
d_gene: TRBD2
v_gene: TRBV11-2
j_gene: TRBJ2-1
abundance: few

CDR3aa: CASSLVTGVDTQYF
CDR3nt: TGTGCCAGCAGCTTAGTGACAGGGGTAGATACGCAGTATTTT
d_gene: TRBD1
v_gene: TRBV7-9
j_gene: TRBJ2-3
abundance: -

CDR3aa: CASSMVTGGGLQETQYF
CDR3nt: TGTGCCAGTAGTATGGTTACGGGGGGGGGTCTCCAAGAGACCCAGTACTTC
d_gene: TRBD2
v_gene: TRBV19
j_gene: TRBJ2-5
abundance: few

CDR3aa: CASSPSPTFEQFF
CDR3nt: TGTGCCAGCAGCCCCTCCCCTACGTTTGAGCAGTTCTTC
d_gene: -
v_gene: TRBV7-2
j_gene: TRBJ2-1
abundance: few

CDR3aa: CAWSPPNGELFF
CDR3nt: TGTGCCTGGAGTCCCCCTAACGGGGAGCTGTTTTTT
d_gene: -
v_gene: TRBV30
j_gene: TRBJ2-2
abundance: -

CDR3aa: CSAPGGANVLTF
CDR3nt: TGCAGTGCCCCGGGAGGGGCCAACGTCCTGACTTTC
d_gene: -
v_gene: TRBV20-1
j_gene: TRBJ2-6
abundance: few

CDR3aa: CSVGAGDREETQYF
CDR3nt: TGCAGCGTGGGGGCCGGGGACAGGGAGGAGACCCAGTACTTC
d_gene: TRBD1
v_gene: TRBV29-1
j_gene: TRBJ2-5
abundance: few

CDR3aa: CASSPGQGIPYEQYF
CDR3nt: TGTGCCAGCTCACCGGGACAGGGGATTCCCTACGAGCAGTACTTC
d_gene: TRBD1
v_gene: TRBV18
j_gene: TRBJ2-7
abundance: -

CDR3aa: CASRSSGGMVTDTQYF
CDR3nt: TGTGCCAGCAGGTCTAGCGGGGGGATGGTCACAGATACGCAGTATTTT
d_gene: TRBD2
v_gene: TRBV7-2
j_gene: TRBJ2-3
abundance: -

CDR3aa: CASSVQASMGSPLHF
CDR3nt: TGTGCCAGCAGCGTCCAGGCCAGCATGGGTTCACCCCTCCACTTT
d_gene: -
v_gene: TRBV9
j_gene: TRBJ1-6
abundance: many

CDR3aa: CASDVLRNQPQHF
CDR3nt: TGTGCCAGCGACGTCCTGCGCAATCAGCCCCAGCATTTT
d_gene: -
v_gene: TRBV2
j_gene: TRBJ1-5
abundance: few

CDR3aa: CAPSAPKETQYF
CDR3nt: TGTGCCCCGTCTGCCCCGAAGGAGACCCAGTACTTC
d_gene: -
v_gene: TRBV30
j_gene: TRBJ2-5
abundance: -

CDR3aa: CASSQAGHPYEQYF
CDR3nt: TGCGCCAGCAGTCAAGCTGGACACCCCTACGAGCAGTACTTC
d_gene: -
v_gene: TRBV23-1
j_gene: TRBJ2-7
abundance: -

CDR3aa: CASSFKTTGTRLYEQYF
CDR3nt: TGTGCCAGCAGTTTTAAGACAACCGGGACACGACTCTACGAGCAGTACTTC
d_gene: -
v_gene: TRBV7-2
j_gene: TRBJ2-7
abundance: many

CDR3aa: CASSQPRVAAKNIQYF
CDR3nt: TGCGCCAGCAGCCAGCCCAGGGTCGCGGCCAAAAACATTCAGTACTTC
d_gene: -
v_gene: TRBV4-1
j_gene: TRBJ2-4
abundance: few

CDR3aa: CASSQDPVYNEQFF
CDR3nt: TGTGCCAGCAGCCAAGATCCCGTTTACAATGAGCAGTTCTTC
d_gene: -
v_gene: TRBV3-1
j_gene: TRBJ2-1
abundance: -

CDR3aa: CASSLGQRLGYTF
CDR3nt: TGTGCCAGCAGCTTAGGACAGCGCCTTGGCTACACCTTC
d_gene: -
v_gene: TRBV7-2
j_gene: TRBJ1-2
abundance: few

CDR3aa: CASSSGGGTKIANTGELFF
CDR3nt: TGTGCCAGCAGCTCCGGCGGGGGTACAAAGATAGCGAACACCGGGGAGCTGTTTTTT
d_gene: TRBD2
v_gene: TRBV5-4
j_gene: TRBJ2-2
abundance: few

CDR3aa: CASSSLFNDEQFF
CDR3nt: TGTGCCAGCAGCTCGCTCTTTAACGATGAGCAGTTCTTC
d_gene: -
v_gene: TRBV5-5
j_gene: TRBJ2-1
abundance: -

CDR3aa: CSATSGGGVHEQFF
CDR3nt: TGCAGTGCTACTAGCGGGGGGGGAGTCCATGAGCAGTTCTTC
d_gene: TRBD2
v_gene: TRBV20-1
j_gene: TRBJ2-1
abundance: few

CDR3aa: CASSDGTGLTDTQYF
CDR3nt: TGCGCCAGCAGCGACGGGACAGGCTTAACAGATACGCAGTATTTT
d_gene: TRBD1
v_gene: TRBV5-1
j_gene: TRBJ2-3
abundance: -

CDR3aa: CASSSPRREGTDTQYF
CDR3nt: TGTGCCAGCAGTTCTCCACGGCGGGAGGGCACAGATACGCAGTATTTT
d_gene: TRBD2
v_gene: TRBV6-5
j_gene: TRBJ2-3
abundance: -

CDR3aa: CASSLIKGFEQYF
CDR3nt: TGTGCCAGCAGCTTAATCAAGGGCTTCGAGCAGTACTTC
d_gene: -
v_gene: TRBV7-2
j_gene: TRBJ2-7
abundance: -

CDR3aa: CSVTDRGLTDTQYF
CDR3nt: TGCAGCGTCACTGACAGGGGCCTCACAGATACGCAGTATTTT
d_gene: TRBD1
v_gene: TRBV29-1
j_gene: TRBJ2-3
abundance: few

CDR3aa: CASRRAGTGGIYEQYF
CDR3nt: TGTGCCAGCAGGCGCGCCGGGACAGGGGGAATCTACGAGCAGTACTTC
d_gene: TRBD1
v_gene: TRBV7-2
j_gene: TRBJ2-7
abundance: few

CDR3aa: CSARSGGMNTQYF
CDR3nt: TGCAGTGCTAGAAGCGGGGGGATGAATACGCAGTATTTT
d_gene: TRBD2
v_gene: TRBV20-1
j_gene: TRBJ2-3
abundance: few

CDR3aa: CASSLDGGPNSPLHF
CDR3nt: TGTGCCAGCAGCTTAGATGGGGGGCCAAACTCACCCCTCCACTTT
d_gene: -
v_gene: TRBV7-3
j_gene: TRBJ1-6
abundance: -

CDR3aa: CASSSPAPGNTTYF
CDR3nt: TGCGCCAGCAGCTCCCCGGCTCCTGGAAACACCACATATTTT
d_gene: -
v_gene: TRBV5-1
j_gene: TRBJ1-3
abundance: few

CDR3aa: CASSPAGGPTGELFF
CDR3nt: TGTGCCAGCAGCCCAGCGGGGGGGCCGACCGGGGAGCTGTTTTTT
d_gene: TRBD2
v_gene: TRBV7-3
j_gene: TRBJ2-2
abundance: -

CDR3aa: CASSLNPGGRTDTQYF
CDR3nt: TGCGCCAGCAGCTTGAACCCCGGCGGAAGGACAGATACGCAGTATTTT
d_gene: -
v_gene: TRBV5-1
j_gene: TRBJ2-3
abundance: many

CDR3aa: CASSQDTGVNGELFF
CDR3nt: TGCGCCAGCAGCCAAGATACAGGGGTCAATGGGGAGCTGTTTTTT
d_gene: TRBD1
v_gene: TRBV4-1
j_gene: TRBJ2-2
abundance: -